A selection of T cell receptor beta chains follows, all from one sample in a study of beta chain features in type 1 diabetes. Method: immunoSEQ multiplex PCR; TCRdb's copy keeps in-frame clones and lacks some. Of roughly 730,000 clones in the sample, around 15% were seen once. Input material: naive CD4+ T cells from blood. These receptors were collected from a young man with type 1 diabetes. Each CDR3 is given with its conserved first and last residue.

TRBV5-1,CASSLTGAQETQYF
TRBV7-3,CASSSDGPNTEAFF
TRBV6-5,CASSYSTNTEAFF
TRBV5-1,CASSLSGQTNSGANVLTF
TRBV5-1,CASSRGTQDQAFF
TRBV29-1,CSVVIQENTEAFF
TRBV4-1,CASSQDGTGRGTNEKLFF
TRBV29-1,CSARQGDTEAFF
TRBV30,CAWSVLGSEGEKLFF
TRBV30,CAWGMGGPQAFF
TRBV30,CAWSGRISGNTIYF
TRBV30,CAWNRQGGSEQYF
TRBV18,CASSRDIPGQGFDEQYF
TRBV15,CATSVPLNTEAFF
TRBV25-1,CASSKQGGYTF
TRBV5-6,CASSAILGDGYGYTF
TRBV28,CASSPHSPTGYNEQFF
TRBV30,CARGPLGAGELFF
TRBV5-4,CASSWGGSTGELFF
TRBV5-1,CASSLGEGFITEAFF
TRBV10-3,CAIKSGGEGEQFF
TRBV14,CASSQDPRKSRETQYF
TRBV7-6,CASSLASAVADTQYF
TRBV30,CAWRAGVGTDTQYF
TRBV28,CASPPRIQGNGYEQYF
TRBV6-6,CASSLVLAGGQETQYF
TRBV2,CASSELMGLNNQPQHF
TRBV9,CASSVAAGPYNEQFF
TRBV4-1,CASSQGTVNQETQYF
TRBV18,CASSPPGQGRTVRLYEQYF
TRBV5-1,CASSPDGGKETQYF
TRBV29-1,CSVVGGLGQPQHF
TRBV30,CAWRTGPRGTEAFF
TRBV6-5,CASSYGTNEKLFF
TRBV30,CAWVWPGQFHYGYTF
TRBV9,CASSGDRGLNSPLHF
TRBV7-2,CASSKGGGNQPQHF
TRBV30,CACTMGPGEGQPQHF
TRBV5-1,CASSLTQGSYEQYF
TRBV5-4,CASSLTGANTGELFF
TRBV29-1,CSVSGSGQYF
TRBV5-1,CASSLQGHSNQPQHF
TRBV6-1,CASSEAGNTGELFF
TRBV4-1,CASSQGDIPNYGYTF
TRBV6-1,CASRSGGDTDTQYF
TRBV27,CASSLWPVGPYEQYF
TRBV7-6,CASSLGLGTNGYTF
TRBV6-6,CASSSRDGTDTQYF
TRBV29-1,CSVEVQGADTEAFF
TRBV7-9,CASRLAGANVLTF
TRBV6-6,CASSYFSGEPHLF
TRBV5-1,CASSLAKSGLSGSEQYF
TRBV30,CAWSVGQGVGYTF
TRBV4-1,CASSQVRRGGSYEQYF
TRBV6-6,CASSRNTEAFF
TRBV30,CAWSRQGGTEAFF
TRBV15,CATSSKQGNTEAFF